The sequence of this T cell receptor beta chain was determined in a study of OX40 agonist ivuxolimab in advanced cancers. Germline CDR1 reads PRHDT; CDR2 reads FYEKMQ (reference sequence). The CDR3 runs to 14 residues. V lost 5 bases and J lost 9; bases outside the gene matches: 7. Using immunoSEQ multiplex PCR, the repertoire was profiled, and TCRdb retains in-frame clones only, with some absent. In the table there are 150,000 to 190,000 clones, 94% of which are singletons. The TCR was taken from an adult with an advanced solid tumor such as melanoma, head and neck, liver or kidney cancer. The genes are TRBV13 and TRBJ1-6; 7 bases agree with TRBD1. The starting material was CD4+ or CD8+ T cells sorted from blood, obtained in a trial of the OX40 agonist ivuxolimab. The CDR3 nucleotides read TGTGCCAGCAGCGCGAGACAGGGTGGTTCACCCCTCCACTTT. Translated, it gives CASSARQGGSPLHF.